The present TCR beta chain was sequenced within a study of cytomegalovirus exposure and HLA in healthy donors. The study ran its PCR with 60 Vbeta and 13 Jbeta primers. This table comes from immunoSEQ multiplex PCR, and its TCRdb copy is limited to in-frame clones, with some not included. Of about 100,000 clones in the sample, 65% to 85% were seen once. The germline CDR1 and CDR2 sequences are SGHAT and FQDESV (reference sequence). This CDR3 region has 15 residues. The ends were cut back, 4 bases at V and 0 bases at J, with 12 bases in the middle. Healthy bone marrow donors supplied every sample. Sequenced: PBMCs. The TCR sequence derives from a man aged 50 to 59 in good health and CMV-seronegative. The rearrangement joins TRBV11-1 to TRBJ1-2, with D tentatively TRBD1 (6 bases). Here the CDR3 reads CASSSTDSPNYGYTF. For the CDR3, the DNA is TGTGCCAGCAGCTCGACGGACAGTCCTAACTATGGCTACACCTTC. The whole variable domain, filled in from reference TRBV11-1 and TRBJ1-2, reads EAEVAQSPRYKITEKSQAVAFWCDPISGHATLYWYRQILGQGPELLVQFQDESVVDDSQLPKDRFSAERLKGVDSTLKIQPAELGDSAMYLCASSSTDSPNYGYTFGSGTRLTVV.